The clone carrying this T cell receptor beta chain was counted ten times or more. These data are taken from a study of spatial heterogeneity in lung cancer. Overall study context: Unique TCR and UMI combinations averaged more than ten appearances each in raw reads.

The CDR3 runs to 13 residues. V dropped 4 bases and J dropped 2 bases, with 8 bases sitting between them. Germline values: CDR1 SEHNR, CDR2 FQNEAQ (reference sequence). Indicated time point: sample taken at primary tumor resection. The approximately 72 donors had untreated early-stage non-small cell lung cancer. No cells were sorted before sequencing. The whole RNA sequenced was extracted from tumor, nontumor lung or frozen PBMC. Via MiXCR, TCRdb re-called the 5' RACE reads, giving one row per CDR3 protein. Counted here are around 63,000 distinct CDR3 sequences, 6.3% occurring once; the ten biggest clones make up over 12%.

V gene TRBV7-9 combines with J gene TRBJ1-2; no clear D. This TCR came from a female donor with early-stage non-small cell lung cancer. Sequenced here: PBMCs, sampled at surgery. The CDR3 sequence: CASSSALNYGYTF. For the CDR3, the DNA is TGTGCCAGCAGCTCTGCGTTGAACTATGGCTACACCTTC. Drawing the rest from reference TRBV7-9 and TRBJ1-2, the complete variable domain is DTGVSQNPRHKITKRGQNVTFRCDPISEHNRLYWYRQTLGQGPEFLTYFQNEAQLEKSRLLSDRFSAERPKGSFSTLEIQRTEQGDSAMYLCASSSALNYGYTFGSGTRLTVV.